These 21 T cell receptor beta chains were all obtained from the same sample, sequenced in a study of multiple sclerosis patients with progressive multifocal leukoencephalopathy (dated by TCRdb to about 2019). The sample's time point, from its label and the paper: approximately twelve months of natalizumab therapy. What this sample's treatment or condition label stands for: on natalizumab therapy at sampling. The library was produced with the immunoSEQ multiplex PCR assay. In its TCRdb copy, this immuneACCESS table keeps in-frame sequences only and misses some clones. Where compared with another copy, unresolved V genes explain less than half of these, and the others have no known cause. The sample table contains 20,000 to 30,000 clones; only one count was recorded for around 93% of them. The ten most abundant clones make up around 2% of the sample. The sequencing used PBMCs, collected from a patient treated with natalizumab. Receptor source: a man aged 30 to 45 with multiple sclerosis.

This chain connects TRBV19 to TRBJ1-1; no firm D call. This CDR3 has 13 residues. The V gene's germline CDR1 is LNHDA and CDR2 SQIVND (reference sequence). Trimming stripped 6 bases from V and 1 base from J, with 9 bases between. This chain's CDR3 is CASSIEANTEAFF. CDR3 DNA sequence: TGTGCCAGTAGCATTGAGGCGAACACTGAAGCTTTCTTT.

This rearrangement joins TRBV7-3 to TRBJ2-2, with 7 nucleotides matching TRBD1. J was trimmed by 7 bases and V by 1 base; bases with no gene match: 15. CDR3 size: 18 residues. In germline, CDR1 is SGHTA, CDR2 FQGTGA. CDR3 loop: CASSLKGTGPYRGGELFF. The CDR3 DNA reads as TGTGCCAGCAGCTTAAAAGGCACAGGGCCGTACAGGGGCGGGGAGCTGTTTTTT.

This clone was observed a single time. The CDR3: CASRKGQASYEQYF. As DNA, the CDR3 is TGCGCCAGCAGAAAAGGCCAGGCCTCCTACGAGCAGTACTTC. This chain connects TRBV4-1 to TRBJ2-5, with D unresolved. The DNA end favors TRBJ2-7, so the J call may be wrong. Germline assignment: CDR1 MGHRA and CDR2 YSYEKL. The CDR3 contains 14 residues.

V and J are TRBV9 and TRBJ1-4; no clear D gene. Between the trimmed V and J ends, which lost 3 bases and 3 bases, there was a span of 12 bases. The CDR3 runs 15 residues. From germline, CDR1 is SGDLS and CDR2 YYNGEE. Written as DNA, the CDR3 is TGTGCCAGCAGCGCAAACAGAGACTCTAATGAAAAACTGTTTTTT. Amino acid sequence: CASSANRDSNEKLFF.

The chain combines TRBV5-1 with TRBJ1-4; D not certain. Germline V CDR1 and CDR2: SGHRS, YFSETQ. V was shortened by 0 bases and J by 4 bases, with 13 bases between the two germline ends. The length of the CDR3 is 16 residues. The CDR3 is CASSLDGRRGNEKLFF. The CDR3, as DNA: TGCGCCAGCAGCTTGGACGGCCGACGGGGTAATGAAAAACTGTTTTTT.

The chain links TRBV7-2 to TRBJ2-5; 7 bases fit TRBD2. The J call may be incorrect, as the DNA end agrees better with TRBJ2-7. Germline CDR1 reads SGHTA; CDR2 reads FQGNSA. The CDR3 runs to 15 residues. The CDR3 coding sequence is TGTGCCAGCAGCTTAGTTGTGGGAGGGCCATACGAGCAGTACTTC. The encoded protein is CASSLVVGGPYEQYF.

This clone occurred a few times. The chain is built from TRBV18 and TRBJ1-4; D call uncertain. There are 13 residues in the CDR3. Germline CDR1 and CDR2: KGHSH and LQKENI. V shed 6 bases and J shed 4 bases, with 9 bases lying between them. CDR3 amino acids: CASSRGNNEKLFF. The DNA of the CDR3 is TGTGCCAGCTCCCGCGGGAATAATGAAAAACTGTTTTTT.

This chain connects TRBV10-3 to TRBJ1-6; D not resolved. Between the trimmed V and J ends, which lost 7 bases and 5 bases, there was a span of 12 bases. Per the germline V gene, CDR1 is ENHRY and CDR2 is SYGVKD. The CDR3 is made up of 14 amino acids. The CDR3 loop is CAITGDRNNSPLHF. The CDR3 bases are TGTGCCATCACAGGAGATAGGAATAATTCACCCCTCCACTTT.

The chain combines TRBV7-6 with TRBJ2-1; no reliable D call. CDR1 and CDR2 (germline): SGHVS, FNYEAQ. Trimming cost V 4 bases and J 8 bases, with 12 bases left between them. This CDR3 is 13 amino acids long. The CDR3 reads CASSSVYYDEQFF. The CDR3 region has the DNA TGTGCCAGCAGCTCTGTATACTATGATGAGCAGTTCTTC. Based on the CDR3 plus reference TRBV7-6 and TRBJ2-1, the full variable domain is GAGVSQSPRYKVTKRGQDVALRCDPISGHVSLYWYRQALGQGPEFLTYFNYEAQQDKSGLPNDRFSAERPEGSISTLTIQRTEQRDSAMYRCASSSVYYDEQFFGPGTRLTVL.

The CDR3 sequence is CASSVLPSGRWNEQFF. The CDR3 region has the DNA TGTGCCAGCAGCGTACTACCTAGCGGGAGATGGAATGAGCAGTTCTTC. The rearrangement joins TRBV9 to TRBJ2-1, with 10 bases aligning to TRBD2. Trimming took 1 base from V and 7 from J; bases not matched to a gene: 8. Germline CDR1 reads SGDLS; CDR2 reads YYNGEE. There are 16 residues in the CDR3.

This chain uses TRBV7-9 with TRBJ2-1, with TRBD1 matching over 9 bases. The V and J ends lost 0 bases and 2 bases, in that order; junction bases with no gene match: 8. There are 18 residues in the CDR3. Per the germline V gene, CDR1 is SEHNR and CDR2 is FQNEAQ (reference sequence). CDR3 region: CASSLAGTGTQTYNEQFF. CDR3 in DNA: TGTGCCAGCAGCTTAGCCGGGACAGGGACTCAAACCTACAATGAGCAGTTCTTC.

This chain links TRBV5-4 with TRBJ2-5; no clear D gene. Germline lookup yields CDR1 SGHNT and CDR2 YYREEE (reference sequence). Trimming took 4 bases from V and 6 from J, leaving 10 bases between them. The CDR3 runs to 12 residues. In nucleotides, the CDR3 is TGTGCCAGCAGCCAAGATAGGCAGACCCAGTACTTC. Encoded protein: CASSQDRQTQYF.

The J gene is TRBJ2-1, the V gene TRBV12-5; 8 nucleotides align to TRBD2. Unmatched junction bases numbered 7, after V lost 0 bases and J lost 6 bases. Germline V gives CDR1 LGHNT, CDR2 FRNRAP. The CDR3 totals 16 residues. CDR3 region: CASGLVLWTSTNEQFF. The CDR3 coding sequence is TGTGCTAGTGGTTTGGTACTGTGGACTAGCACCAATGAGCAGTTCTTC.

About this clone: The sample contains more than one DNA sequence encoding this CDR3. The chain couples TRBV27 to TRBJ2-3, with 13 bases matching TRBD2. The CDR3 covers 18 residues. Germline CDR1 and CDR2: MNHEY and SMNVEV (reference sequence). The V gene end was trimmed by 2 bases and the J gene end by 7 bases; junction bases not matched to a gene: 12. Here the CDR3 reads CASSLLNLLAGGPHTQYF. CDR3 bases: TGTGCCAGCAGTTTACTAAACTTACTAGCGGGAGGGCCTCATACGCAGTATTTT.

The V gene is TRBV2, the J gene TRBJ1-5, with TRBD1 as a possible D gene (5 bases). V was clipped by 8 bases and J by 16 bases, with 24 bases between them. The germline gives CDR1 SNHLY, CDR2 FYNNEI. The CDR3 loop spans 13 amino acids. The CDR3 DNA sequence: TGTGCCAGCTCCAAACGGGGGTTTGATGAACCCCATTTT. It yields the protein CASSKRGFDEPHF.

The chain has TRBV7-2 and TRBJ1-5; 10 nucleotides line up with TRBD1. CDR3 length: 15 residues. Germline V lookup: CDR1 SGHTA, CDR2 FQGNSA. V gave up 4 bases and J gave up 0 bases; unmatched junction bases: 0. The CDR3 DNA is TGTGCCAGCAGCTGGACAGGGGGTAGCAATCAGCCCCAGCATTTT. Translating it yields CASSWTGGSNQPQHF.

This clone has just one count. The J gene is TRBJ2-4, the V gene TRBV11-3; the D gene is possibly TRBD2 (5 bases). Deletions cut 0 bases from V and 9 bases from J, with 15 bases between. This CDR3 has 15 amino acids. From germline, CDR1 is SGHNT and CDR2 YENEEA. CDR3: CASSLEGSAVSIQYF. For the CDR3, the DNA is TGTGCCAGCAGCTTAGAAGGTAGCGCAGTAAGCATTCAGTACTTC.

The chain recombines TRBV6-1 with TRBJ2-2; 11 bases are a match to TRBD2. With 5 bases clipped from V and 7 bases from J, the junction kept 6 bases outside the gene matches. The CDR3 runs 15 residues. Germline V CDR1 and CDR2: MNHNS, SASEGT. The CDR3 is CASSNSGRAGGELFF. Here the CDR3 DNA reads TGTGCCAGCAGTAATAGCGGGAGGGCCGGCGGGGAGCTGTTTTTT.

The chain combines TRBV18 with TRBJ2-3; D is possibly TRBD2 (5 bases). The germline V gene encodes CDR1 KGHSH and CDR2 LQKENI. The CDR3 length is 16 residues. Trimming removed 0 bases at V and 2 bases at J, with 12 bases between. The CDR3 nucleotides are TGTGCCAGCTCACCACCGAAAAGCGGACCCACAGATACGCAGTATTTT. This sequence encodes CASSPPKSGPTDTQYF. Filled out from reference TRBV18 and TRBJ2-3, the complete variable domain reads NAGVMQNPRHLVRRRGQEARLRCSPMKGHSHVYWYRQLPEEGLKFMVYLQKENIIDESGMPKERFSAEFPKEGPSILRIQQVVRGDSAAYFCASSPPKSGPTDTQYFGPGTRLTVL.

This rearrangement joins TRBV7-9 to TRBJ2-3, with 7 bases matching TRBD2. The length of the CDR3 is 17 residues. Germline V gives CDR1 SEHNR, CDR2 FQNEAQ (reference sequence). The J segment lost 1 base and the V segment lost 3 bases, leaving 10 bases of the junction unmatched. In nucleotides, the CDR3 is TGTGCCAGCAGCTTCCGCCGGGGCGGGAGCGGCACAGATACGCAGTATTTT. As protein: CASSFRRGGSGTDTQYF.

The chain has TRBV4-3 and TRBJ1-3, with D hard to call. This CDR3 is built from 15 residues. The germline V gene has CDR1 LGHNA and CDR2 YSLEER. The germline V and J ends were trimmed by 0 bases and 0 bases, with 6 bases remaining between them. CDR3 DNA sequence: TGCGCCAGCAGCCAAGATCGGTACTCTGGAAACACCATATATTTT. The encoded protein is CASSQDRYSGNTIYF.